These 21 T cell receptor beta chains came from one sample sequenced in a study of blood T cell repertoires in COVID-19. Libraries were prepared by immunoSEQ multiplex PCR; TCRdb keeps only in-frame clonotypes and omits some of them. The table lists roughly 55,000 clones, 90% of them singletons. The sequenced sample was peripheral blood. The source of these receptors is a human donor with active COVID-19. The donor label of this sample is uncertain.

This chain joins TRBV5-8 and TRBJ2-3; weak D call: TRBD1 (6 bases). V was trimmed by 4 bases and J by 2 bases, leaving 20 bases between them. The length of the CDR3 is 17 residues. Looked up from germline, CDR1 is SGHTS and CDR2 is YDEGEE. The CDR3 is CASSGGTRESYTDTQYF. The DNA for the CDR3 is TGTGCCAGCAGCGGTGGGACACGGGAATCCTACACAGATACGCAGTATTTT.

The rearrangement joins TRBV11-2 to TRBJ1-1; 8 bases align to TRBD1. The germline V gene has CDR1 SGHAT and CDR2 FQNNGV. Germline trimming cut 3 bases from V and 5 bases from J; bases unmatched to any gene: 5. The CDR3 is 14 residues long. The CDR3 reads CASSFGQGWTEAFF. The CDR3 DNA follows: TGTGCCAGCAGCTTTGGACAGGGTTGGACTGAAGCTTTCTTT.

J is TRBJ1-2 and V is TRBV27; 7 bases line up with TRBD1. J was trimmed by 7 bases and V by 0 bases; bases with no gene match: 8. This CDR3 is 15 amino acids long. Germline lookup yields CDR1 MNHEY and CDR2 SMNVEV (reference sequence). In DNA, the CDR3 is TGTGCCAGCAGTTTATCGGGACAGCTATTATTTGGCTACACCTTC. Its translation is CASSLSGQLLFGYTF.

CDR3 coding DNA: TGTGCCAGCTCACCACGGACAGGGGGGAATGAGCAGTTCTTC. It is translated as CASSPRTGGNEQFF. The chain carries TRBV18 and TRBJ2-1; 10 bases are a match to TRBD1. Germline CDR1 KGHSH, CDR2 LQKENI. The CDR3 consists of 14 residues. V was clipped by 1 base and J by 7 bases; unmatched bases: 1. Based on the CDR3 plus reference TRBV18 and TRBJ2-1, the full variable domain is NAGVMQNPRHLVRRRGQEARLRCSPMKGHSHVYWYRQLPEEGLKFMVYLQKENIIDESGMPKERFSAEFPKEGPSILRIQQVVRGDSAAYFCASSPRTGGNEQFFGPGTRLTVL.

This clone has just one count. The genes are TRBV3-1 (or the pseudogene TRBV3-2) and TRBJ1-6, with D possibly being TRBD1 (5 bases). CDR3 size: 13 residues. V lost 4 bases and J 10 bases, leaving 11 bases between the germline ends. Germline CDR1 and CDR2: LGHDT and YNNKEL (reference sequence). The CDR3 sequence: CASSLSDNSPLHF. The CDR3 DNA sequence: TGTGCCAGCAGCCTTTCGGACAACTCACCCCTCCACTTT.

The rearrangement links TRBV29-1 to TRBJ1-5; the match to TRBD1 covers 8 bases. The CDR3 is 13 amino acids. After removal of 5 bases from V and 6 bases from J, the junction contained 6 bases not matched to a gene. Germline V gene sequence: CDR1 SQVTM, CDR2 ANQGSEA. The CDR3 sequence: CSVQQGVGQPQHF. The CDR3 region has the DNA TGCAGCGTTCAACAGGGGGTCGGTCAGCCCCAGCATTTT.

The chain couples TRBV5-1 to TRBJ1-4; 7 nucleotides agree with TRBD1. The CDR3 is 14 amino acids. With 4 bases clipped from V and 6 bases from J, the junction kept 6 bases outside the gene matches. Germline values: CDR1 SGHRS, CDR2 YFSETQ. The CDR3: CASSTTGSDEKLFF. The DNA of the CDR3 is TGCGCCAGCAGCACGACAGGGTCTGATGAAAAACTGTTTTTT.

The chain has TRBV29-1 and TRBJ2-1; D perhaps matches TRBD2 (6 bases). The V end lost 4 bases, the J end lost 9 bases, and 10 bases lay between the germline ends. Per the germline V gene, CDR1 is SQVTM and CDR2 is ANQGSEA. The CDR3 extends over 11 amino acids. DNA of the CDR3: TGCAGCGTTGCCGGGAGTGGTGAGCAGTTCTTC. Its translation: CSVAGSGEQFF.

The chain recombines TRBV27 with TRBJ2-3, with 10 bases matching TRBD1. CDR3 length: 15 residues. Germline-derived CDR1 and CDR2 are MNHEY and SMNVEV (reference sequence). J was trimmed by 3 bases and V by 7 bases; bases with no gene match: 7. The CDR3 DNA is TGTGCCAGCAACCCGGGACAGGGGTTTACAGATACGCAGTATTTT. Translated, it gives CASNPGQGFTDTQYF.

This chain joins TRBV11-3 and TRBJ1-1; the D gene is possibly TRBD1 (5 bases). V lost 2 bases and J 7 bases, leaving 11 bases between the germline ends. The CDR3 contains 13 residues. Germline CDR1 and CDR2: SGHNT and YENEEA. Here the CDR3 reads CASSLQSDSEAFF. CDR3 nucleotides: TGTGCCAGCAGCTTACAGAGTGACAGTGAAGCTTTCTTT.

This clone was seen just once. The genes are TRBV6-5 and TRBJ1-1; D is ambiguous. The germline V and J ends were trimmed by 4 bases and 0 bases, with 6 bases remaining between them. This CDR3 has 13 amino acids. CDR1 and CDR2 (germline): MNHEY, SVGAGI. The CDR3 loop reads CASSLHVNTEAFF. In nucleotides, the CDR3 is TGTGCCAGCAGTTTACACGTGAACACTGAAGCTTTCTTT.

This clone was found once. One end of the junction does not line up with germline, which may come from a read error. The CDR3 spells CASSSGTSGEEEPQYF. CDR3 sequence (DNA): TGTGCCAGCAGCTCCGGGACTAGCGGGGAAGAAGAGCCCCAGTACTTC. The chain uses TRBV9 and TRBJ2-5; 13 bases match TRBD2. CDR1 SGDLS and CDR2 YYNGEE come from the germline V gene. The CDR3 runs to 16 residues.

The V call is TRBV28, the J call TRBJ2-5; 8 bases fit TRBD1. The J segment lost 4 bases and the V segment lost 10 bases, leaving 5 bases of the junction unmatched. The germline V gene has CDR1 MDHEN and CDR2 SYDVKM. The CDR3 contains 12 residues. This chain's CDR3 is CAIGQGGETQYF. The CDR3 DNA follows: TGTGCCATTGGACAGGGTGGAGAGACCCAGTACTTC.

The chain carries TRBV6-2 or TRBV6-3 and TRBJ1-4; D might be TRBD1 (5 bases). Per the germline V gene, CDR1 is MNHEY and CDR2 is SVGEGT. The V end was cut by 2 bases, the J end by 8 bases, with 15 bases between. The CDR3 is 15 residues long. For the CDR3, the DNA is TGTGCCAGCAGTTACCCACAGGCCTTGGGGGAAAAACTGTTTTTT. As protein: CASSYPQALGEKLFF.

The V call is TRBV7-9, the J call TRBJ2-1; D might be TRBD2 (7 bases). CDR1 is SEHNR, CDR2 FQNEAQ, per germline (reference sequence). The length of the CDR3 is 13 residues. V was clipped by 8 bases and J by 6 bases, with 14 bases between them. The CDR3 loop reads CASAAGAANEQFF. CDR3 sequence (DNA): TGTGCCAGCGCGGCGGGGGCGGCCAATGAGCAGTTCTTC.

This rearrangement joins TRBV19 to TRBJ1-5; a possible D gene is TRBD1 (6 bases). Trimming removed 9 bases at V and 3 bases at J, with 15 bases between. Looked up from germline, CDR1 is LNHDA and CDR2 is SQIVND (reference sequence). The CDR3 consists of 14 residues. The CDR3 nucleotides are TGTGCCAGCAGGGGTTCCCTTTACAATCAGCCCCAGCATTTT. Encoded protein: CASRGSLYNQPQHF.

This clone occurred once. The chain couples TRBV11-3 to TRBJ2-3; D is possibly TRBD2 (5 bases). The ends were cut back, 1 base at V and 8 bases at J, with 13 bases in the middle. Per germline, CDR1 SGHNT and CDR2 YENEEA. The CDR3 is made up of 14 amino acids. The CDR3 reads CASSLAAGSGTQYF. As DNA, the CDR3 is TGTGCCAGCAGCTTAGCGGCTGGCAGCGGTACGCAGTATTTT.

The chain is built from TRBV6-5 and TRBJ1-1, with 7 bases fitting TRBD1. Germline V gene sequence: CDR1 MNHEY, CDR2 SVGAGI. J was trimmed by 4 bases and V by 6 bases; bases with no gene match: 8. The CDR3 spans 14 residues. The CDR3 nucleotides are TGTGCCAGCAGCAACAGGGGAGTGAGCACTGAAGCTTTCTTT. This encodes CASSNRGVSTEAFF.

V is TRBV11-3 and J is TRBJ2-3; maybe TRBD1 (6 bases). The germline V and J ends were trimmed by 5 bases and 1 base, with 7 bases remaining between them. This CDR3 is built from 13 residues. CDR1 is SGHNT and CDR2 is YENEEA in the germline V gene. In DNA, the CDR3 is TGTGCCAGCAGCCGACAGGGCACAGATACGCAGTATTTT. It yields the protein CASSRQGTDTQYF.

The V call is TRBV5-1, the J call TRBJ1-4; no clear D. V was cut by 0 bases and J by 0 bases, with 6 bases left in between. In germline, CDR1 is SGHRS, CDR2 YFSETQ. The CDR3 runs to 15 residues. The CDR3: CASSLGGATNEKLFF. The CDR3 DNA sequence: TGCGCCAGCAGCTTGGGAGGTGCAACTAATGAAAAACTGTTTTTT.

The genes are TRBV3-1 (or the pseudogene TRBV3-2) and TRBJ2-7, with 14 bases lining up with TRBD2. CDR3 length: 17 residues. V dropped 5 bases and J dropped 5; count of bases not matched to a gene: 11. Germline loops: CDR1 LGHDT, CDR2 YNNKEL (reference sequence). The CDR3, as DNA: TGTGCCAGCAGCACTCGACTAGCGGGGGGGTCTTCCGACGAGCAGTACGTC. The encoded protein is CASSTRLAGGSSDEQYV.